This passage covers 17 T cell receptor beta chains from one sample sequenced in a study of shared clonotypes between healthy human individuals. TCRdb keeps only in-frame clones here, not all; method: immunoSEQ multiplex PCR. The sample holds some 630,000 clones, 72% seen once. Specimen: memory CD4+ T cells sorted from blood. The subset denotes: CD45RA-negative fraction. The source is a woman between 25 and 40 years old in good health.

This rearrangement joins TRBV25-1 to TRBJ2-1, with TRBD2 identical over 9 bases. The CDR3 is 17 amino acids. Germline lookup yields CDR1 MGHDK and CDR2 SYGVNS. Trimming took 3 bases from V and 6 from J; bases not matched to a gene: 12. CDR3 DNA sequence: TGTGCCAGCAGTGACCGTAGCGGGAGTTTCAGTGGCAATGAGCAGTTCTTC. This translates into CASSDRSGSFSGNEQFF.

Details on this clone: A junction end diverges from the germline sequence, so it may reflect a read error. The chain uses TRBV11-2 and TRBJ2-3; 12 bases match TRBD2. The CDR3 covers 17 residues. CDR1 SGHAT and CDR2 FQNNGV come from the germline V gene. The CDR3 sequence is CAGSLGPGLAGPDTQYF. The DNA for the CDR3 is TGTGCCGGCAGCCTGGGGCCGGGACTAGCGGGTCCAGATACGCAGTATTTT.

This clone was recorded only once. The chain joins TRBV25-1 to TRBJ2-5; no firm D call. Deletions cut 1 base from V and 7 bases from J, with 10 bases between. CDR3 length: 13 amino acids. CDR1 MGHDK and CDR2 SYGVNS come from the germline V gene. The CDR3: CASSESVTGTQYF. The CDR3, as DNA: TGTGCCAGCAGTGAATCGGTGACGGGGACCCAGTACTTC.

The gene calls are TRBV25-1 and TRBJ1-4, with D possibly TRBD1 on 6 matching bases. Germline loops: CDR1 MGHDK, CDR2 SYGVNS. With 3 bases removed from V and 8 bases from J, the gap between germline ends came to 22 bases. The CDR3 sequence is 17 residues long. Here the CDR3 DNA reads TGTGCCAGCAGTGATCTTGCCAAAGGGGGGCTCCGGGAAAAACTGTTTTTT. This translates into CASSDLAKGGLREKLFF.

Worth noting for this clone: Other DNA sequences of this sample code for an identical CDR3. V usage is TRBV19 and J usage is TRBJ1-2; D is unresolved. This CDR3 comprises 14 residues. V dropped 1 base and J dropped 2 bases, with 8 bases sitting between them. Germline V gene sequence: CDR1 LNHDA, CDR2 SQIVND (reference sequence). The CDR3 protein is CASSIGTENYGYTF. In nucleotides, the CDR3 is TGTGCCAGTAGTATAGGAACAGAAAACTATGGCTACACCTTC.

This chain connects TRBV6-6 to TRBJ1-1, with TRBD1 matching 7 bases. J gave up 2 bases and V 6 bases, and 9 bases lay outside the gene matches. The CDR3 totals 15 residues. CDR1 MNHNY and CDR2 SVGAGI come from the germline V gene (reference sequence). The CDR3 sequence: CASSHRTGPNTEAFF. The CDR3 coding sequence is TGTGCCAGCAGCCACCGGACAGGCCCAAACACTGAAGCTTTCTTT.

Note on this clone: The sample carries other DNA sequences with the same CDR3. V and J are TRBV11-2 and TRBJ2-7; no firm D call. This CDR3 contains 12 residues. V lost 6 bases, J lost 6 bases, and 12 bases lay in between. Germline CDR1 and CDR2: SGHAT and FQNNGV. CDR3 nucleotide sequence: TGTGCCAGCAGGGATTTGGGCTTCGAGCAGTACTTC. Translating gives CASRDLGFEQYF. The variable domain in full, with the rest retrieved from reference TRBV11-2 and TRBJ2-7, is EAGVAQSPRYKIIEKRQSVAFWCNPISGHATLYWYQQILGQGPKLLIQFQNNGVVDDSQLPKDRFSAERLKGVDSTLKIQPAKLEDSAVYLCASRDLGFEQYFGPGTRLTVT.

The gene calls are TRBV11-2 and TRBJ2-5, with D uncertain. Trimming removed 6 bases from V and 0 bases from J, with 8 bases in between. The CDR3 spans 13 residues. Germline CDR1 is SGHAT and CDR2 is FQNNGV. As DNA, the CDR3 is TGTGCCAGCAGTGTGGGCTACCAAGAGACCCAGTACTTC. Translated, it gives CASSVGYQETQYF.

V and J are TRBV10-3 and TRBJ2-1; D might be TRBD1 (5 bases). Trimming took 1 base from V and 9 from J, leaving 16 bases between them. In germline, CDR1 is ENHRY, CDR2 SYGVKD. CDR3 length equals 15 residues. CDR3 sequence: CAISELGDNGAEQFF. The CDR3 nucleotides read TGTGCCATCAGTGAGTTAGGGGATAACGGAGCTGAGCAGTTCTTC.

The chain joins TRBV5-1 to TRBJ2-7; 7 positions match TRBD1. V shed 0 bases, J shed 6 bases, and the junction held 6 bases outside the gene matches. This CDR3 spans 14 amino acids. Germline V lookup: CDR1 SGHRS, CDR2 YFSETQ. The CDR3 region has the DNA TGCGCCAGCAGCTTGGGGACAGGATTCCGCGAGCAGTACTTC. This gives the protein CASSLGTGFREQYF.

V and J are TRBV5-4 and TRBJ1-1; D might be TRBD1 (5 bases). CDR1 is SGHNT, CDR2 YYREEE, per germline (reference sequence). This CDR3 spans 15 amino acids. V was cut by 4 bases and J by 3 bases, with 16 bases left in between. The CDR3 coding sequence is TGTGCCAGCAGCCCGGGGGGGATTTGGGACACTGAAGCTTTCTTT. It specifies CASSPGGIWDTEAFF. Based on the CDR3 plus reference TRBV5-4 and TRBJ1-1, the full variable domain is ETGVTQSPTHLIKTRGQQVTLRCSSQSGHNTVSWYQQALGQGPQFIFQYYREEENGRGNFPPRFSGLQFPNYSSELNVNALELDDSALYLCASSPGGIWDTEAFFGQGTRLTVV.

V and J are TRBV15 and TRBJ2-1; D assignment may be TRBD1 or TRBD2 (5 bases each). Looked up from germline, CDR1 is LNHNV and CDR2 is YYDKDF (reference sequence). The CDR3 length is 12 residues. V lost 0 bases to trimming and J lost 12 bases, with 9 bases between them. CDR3 sequence: CATSRDGGSQFF. The CDR3 DNA is TGTGCCACCAGCAGAGATGGGGGATCGCAGTTCTTC.

The chain employs TRBV28 and TRBJ2-3; 8 nucleotides line up with TRBD1. Trimming took 6 bases from V and 0 from J; bases not matched to a gene: 14. The CDR3 runs 18 residues. Germline V CDR1 and CDR2: MDHEN, SYDVKM. The CDR3 spells CASSLGQAERNSTDTQYF. The CDR3 DNA reads as TGTGCCAGCAGCTTGGGACAGGCAGAACGGAATAGCACAGATACGCAGTATTTT.

The chain combines TRBV30 with TRBJ1-1; D gene uncertain. V was shortened by 4 bases and J by 2 bases, with 14 bases between the two germline ends. Germline V lookup: CDR1 GTSNPN, CDR2 SVGIG (reference sequence). The CDR3 sequence is 14 residues long. CDR3 in amino acids: CAWMLLGGNTEAFF. CDR3 nucleotides: TGTGCCTGGATGCTTTTAGGAGGAAACACTGAAGCTTTCTTT.

The gene calls are TRBV28 and TRBJ1-2; D is undetermined. The germline V gene has CDR1 MDHEN and CDR2 SYDVKM. V lost 3 bases, J lost 4 bases, and 12 bases lay in between. The CDR3 runs 14 residues. The CDR3 region has the DNA TGTGCCAGCAGTTTCGGATGGCAGGTCTATGGCTACACCTTC. This encodes CASSFGWQVYGYTF.

The V call is TRBV7-2, the J call TRBJ2-5, with 11 positions matching TRBD2. In germline, CDR1 is SGHTA, CDR2 FQGNSA. CDR3 length: 16 residues. The V and J ends lost 3 bases and 5 bases, in that order; junction bases with no gene match: 8. The CDR3 DNA reads TGTGCCAGCAGCTTTATTGGCTCTAGCGGGAGGGAGACCCAGTACTTC. The encoded protein is CASSFIGSSGRETQYF.

CDR3 sequence reads: CSARAAREQFF. CDR3 nucleotides: TGCAGTGCTAGAGCAGCTCGTGAGCAGTTCTTC. The rearrangement joins TRBV20-1 to TRBJ2-1, with D unresolved. The CDR3 spans 11 residues. Trimming pared 1 base from V and 9 bases from J, leaving 7 bases between. Germline values: CDR1 DFQATT, CDR2 SNEGSKA (reference sequence).